These 18 T cell receptor beta chains were all obtained from the same sample, sequenced in a study of shared clonotypes between healthy human individuals. Profiled with immunoSEQ multiplex PCR; TCRdb holds only in-frame clones, not every one. The table has approximately 320,000 clones, around 90% seen once. Sequencing was done on a sample of memory CD8+ T cells sorted from blood. Described subset: CD45RO+ cells pooled with CCR7-negative TemRA cells. These receptors came from a man between 18 and 29 years old in good health.

This chain joins TRBV4-1 and TRBJ1-2; D call uncertain. The V gene lost 4 bases and the J gene lost 2 bases, with 14 bases spanning the gap. The CDR3 extends over 15 amino acids. The germline CDR1 and CDR2 sequences are MGHRA and YSYEKL. CDR3 sequence: CASSPIGGRNYGYTF. CDR3 in DNA: TGCGCCAGCAGCCCTATTGGAGGTAGGAACTATGGCTACACCTTC.

The rearrangement links TRBV6-5 to TRBJ2-1; 9 bases are a match to TRBD2. The ends lost 7 bases at V and 5 bases at J; junction bases unmatched: 9. The CDR3 has 15 residues. Germline V gene data show CDR1 as MNHEY and CDR2 as SVGAGI. The CDR3 loop reads CASTPVAGEDNEQFF. As DNA, the CDR3 is TGTGCCAGCACCCCGGTAGCGGGAGAGGACAATGAGCAGTTCTTC.

The chain joins TRBV2 to TRBJ2-3; D is unresolved. In germline, CDR1 is SNHLY, CDR2 FYNNEI. The V end was cut by 4 bases, the J end by 4 bases, with 12 bases between. The CDR3 totals 14 residues. CDR3 amino acids: CASSGLGEADTQYF. CDR3 DNA: TGTGCCAGCAGTGGATTGGGTGAAGCAGATACGCAGTATTTT.

The chain is built from TRBV6-5 and TRBJ2-2; possibly TRBD2 for D (5 bases). The CDR3 contains 15 residues. Germline lookup yields CDR1 MNHEY and CDR2 SVGAGI. V was trimmed by 6 bases and J by 6 bases, leaving 17 bases between them. CDR3 sequence: CASRPFSEGAGELFF. DNA of the CDR3: TGTGCCAGCAGACCCTTTTCCGAGGGAGCCGGGGAGCTGTTTTTT.

This clone was counted a few times. The J gene is TRBJ2-5, the V gene TRBV9; D remains unclear. The CDR3 totals 15 residues. Trimming pared 0 bases from V and 2 bases from J, leaving 11 bases between. Germline CDR1 SGDLS, CDR2 YYNGEE. Here the CDR3 DNA reads TGTGCCAGCAGCGTAGACGGCAGTATACAAGAGACCCAGTACTTC. It is translated as CASSVDGSIQETQYF.

This chain connects TRBV27 to TRBJ2-7, with D unresolved. This CDR3 spans 14 amino acids. Germline V gene data show CDR1 as MNHEY and CDR2 as SMNVEV (reference sequence). Trimming left V 0 bases short and J 4 bases short, with 10 bases between. CDR3 DNA sequence: TGTGCCAGCAGTTTATCGTATTCGGAATACGAGCAGTACTTC. It translates to CASSLSYSEYEQYF.

DNA for the CDR3: TGTGCCAGCAGTGAGGTTCGAGGGACCAGCTCGGGAGAGCAGTACTTC. Its protein product is CASSEVRGTSSGEQYF. The genes are TRBV6-1 and TRBJ2-7; either TRBD1 or TRBD2 may supply D (5 bases each). Germline CDR1 MNHNS, CDR2 SASEGT. The CDR3 sequence is 16 residues long. Deletions cut 3 bases from V and 7 bases from J, with 22 bases between.

J is TRBJ1-5 and V is TRBV7-9, with 10 bases lining up with TRBD1. The CDR3 covers 15 residues. The J segment lost 6 bases and the V segment lost 5 bases, leaving 7 bases of the junction unmatched. Looked up from germline, CDR1 is SEHNR and CDR2 is FQNEAQ (reference sequence). The CDR3 protein is CASSPGTGDAQPQHF. In nucleotides, the CDR3 is TGTGCCAGCAGCCCAGGGACAGGGGACGCTCAGCCCCAGCATTTT.

The sample holds one count of this clone. This chain links TRBV7-9 with TRBJ2-2, with unresolved D. This CDR3 spans 18 amino acids. V lost 6 bases and J lost 3, with 23 bases in between. Germline V gene sequence: CDR1 SEHNR, CDR2 FQNEAQ (reference sequence). This chain's CDR3 is CASRPNNLLGRHTGELFF. As DNA, the CDR3 is TGTGCCAGCAGACCTAACAATCTCCTCGGCAGGCACACCGGGGAGCTGTTTTTT.

CDR3 coding DNA: TGTGCCAGCAGTGAAGTAGGATCTGGGGCCAACGTCCTGACTTTC. Protein sequence: CASSEVGSGANVLTF. The gene calls are TRBV2 and TRBJ2-6; D gene ambiguous. Trimming removed 1 base from V and 1 base from J, with 5 bases in between. The germline V gene encodes CDR1 SNHLY and CDR2 FYNNEI. The CDR3 sequence is 15 residues long.

The chain carries TRBV4-3 and TRBJ1-5; D remains ambiguous. The germline CDR1 and CDR2 sequences are LGHNA and YSLEER. The CDR3 runs to 15 residues. The V end lost 0 bases, the J end lost 4 bases, and 10 bases lay between the germline ends. The CDR3 protein is CASSQELGSNQPQHF. The CDR3 DNA is TGCGCCAGCAGCCAAGAGTTAGGCAGTAATCAGCCCCAGCATTTT.

The chain joins TRBV5-1 to TRBJ2-7, with unresolved D. Looked up from germline, CDR1 is SGHRS and CDR2 is YFSETQ. This CDR3 comprises 15 residues. Deletions cut 1 base from V and 0 bases from J, with 11 bases between. The CDR3 DNA is TGCGCCAGCAGCTTGTCAGGATTAAGCTCCTACGAGCAGTACTTC. Protein: CASSLSGLSSYEQYF. Using reference TRBV5-1 and TRBJ2-7 for the parts outside the CDR3, the full variable domain is KAGVTQTPRYLIKTRGQQVTLSCSPISGHRSVSWYQQTPGQGLQFLFEYFSETQRNKGNFPGRFSGRQFSNSRSEMNVSTLELGDSALYLCASSLSGLSSYEQYFGPGTRLTVT.

The J gene is TRBJ2-7, the V gene TRBV5-6, with 7 bases lining up with TRBD1. J gave up 3 bases and V 0 bases, and 9 bases lay outside the gene matches. Germline lookup yields CDR1 SGHDT and CDR2 YYEEEE. The CDR3 sequence is 16 residues long. Written as DNA, the CDR3 is TGTGCCAGCAGCTTGGGTATAGGGGGCCCCCTCTACGAGCAGTACTTC. It yields the protein CASSLGIGGPLYEQYF.

This sequence joins TRBV7-9 and TRBJ1-4, with TRBD1 as a possible D gene (5 bases). CDR1 is SEHNR and CDR2 is FQNEAQ in the germline V gene (reference sequence). V gave up 1 base and J gave up 10 bases, with 16 bases separating them. The CDR3 totals 15 residues. The chain's CDR3 is CASSLDFIRDGKLFF. In DNA form, the CDR3 reads TGTGCCAGCAGCTTAGATTTTATACGGGACGGAAAACTGTTTTTT.

This chain uses TRBV6-5 with TRBJ2-2, with D hard to call. V shed 4 bases and J shed 5 bases, with 8 bases lying between them. Germline assignment: CDR1 MNHEY and CDR2 SVGAGI. This CDR3 has 13 amino acids. The CDR3: CASSSVGTGELFF. CDR3 DNA sequence: TGTGCCAGCAGTTCCGTAGGGACCGGGGAGCTGTTTTTT.

The V call is TRBV27, the J call TRBJ2-7, with 7 nucleotides matching TRBD2. The CDR3 is 12 amino acids. Germline loops: CDR1 MNHEY, CDR2 SMNVEV (reference sequence). Losses at the gene ends were 10 bases for V and 2 bases for J; bases not matched to a gene: 5. The CDR3 region is CATVSGAYEQYF. CDR3 nucleotides: TGTGCCACCGTGAGCGGGGCCTACGAGCAGTACTTC.

This chain links TRBV27 with TRBJ1-2; 7 bases line up with TRBD1. The trim removed 5 bases at V and 3 bases at J, leaving 6 bases unmatched. This CDR3 has 14 residues. The germline gives CDR1 MNHEY, CDR2 SMNVEV (reference sequence). The CDR3 nucleotides read TGTGCCAGCAGTGTAGGAGGGACAGACTATGGCTACACCTTC. Protein product: CASSVGGTDYGYTF.

V usage is TRBV4-1 and J usage is TRBJ2-7; TRBD1 matches at 7 bases. Per germline, CDR1 MGHRA and CDR2 YSYEKL. With 5 bases clipped from V and 0 bases from J, the junction kept 4 bases outside the gene matches. This CDR3 is built from 14 residues. The CDR3 DNA sequence: TGCGCCAGCAGCTTCAGGGGGAGCTCCTACGAGCAGTACTTC. This gives the protein CASSFRGSSYEQYF.